Given below is one TCR beta chain in context. Profiling relied on immunoSEQ multiplex PCR, and the TCRdb table lists in-frame clones only, not all of them. The data hold 270,000 or so clones, with more than 75% observed a single time. This specimen belongs to a study of blood T cell repertoires in COVID-19. At the level of the study: The analysed material was cDNA or gDNA that came from T cells, B-cell-depleted T cells, or PBMCs.

Trimming left V 5 bases short and J 4 bases short, with 12 bases between. This CDR3 is built from 14 residues. From germline, CDR1 is SEHNR and CDR2 FQNEAQ (reference sequence). Participants spanned ages roughly 18 to 95 years and resided in about two dozen US areas. The V gene is TRBV7-9, the J gene TRBJ1-5, with a tentative D call TRBD1 (5 bases). This sequence originates from a woman aged 18-35 years who had recovered from COVID-19. Sequenced: PBMCs or T cells enriched from blood (not recorded which). CDR3: CASSPDTLNQPQHF. DNA of the CDR3: TGTGCCAGCAGCCCGGACACGCTGAATCAGCCCCAGCATTTT.